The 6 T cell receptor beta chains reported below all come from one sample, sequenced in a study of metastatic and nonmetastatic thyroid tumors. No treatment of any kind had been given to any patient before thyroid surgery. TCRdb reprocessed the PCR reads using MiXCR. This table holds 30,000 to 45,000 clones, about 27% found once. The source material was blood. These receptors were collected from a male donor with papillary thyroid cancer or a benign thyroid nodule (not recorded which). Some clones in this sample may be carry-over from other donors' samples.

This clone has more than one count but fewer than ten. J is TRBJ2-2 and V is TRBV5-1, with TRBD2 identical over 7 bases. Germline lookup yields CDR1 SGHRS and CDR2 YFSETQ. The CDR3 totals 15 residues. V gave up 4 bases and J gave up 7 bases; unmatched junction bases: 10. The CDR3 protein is CASSNPGGTVGELFF. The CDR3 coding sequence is TGCGCCAGCAGCAACCCGGGGGGTACGGTCGGGGAGCTGTTTTTT.

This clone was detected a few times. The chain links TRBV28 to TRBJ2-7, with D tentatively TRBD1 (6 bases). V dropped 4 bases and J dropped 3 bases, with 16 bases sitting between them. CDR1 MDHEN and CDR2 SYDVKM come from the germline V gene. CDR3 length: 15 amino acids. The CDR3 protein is CASSSRRGFGYEQYF. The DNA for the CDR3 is TGTGCCAGCAGTTCCCGCAGGGGTTTTGGCTACGAGCAGTACTTC.

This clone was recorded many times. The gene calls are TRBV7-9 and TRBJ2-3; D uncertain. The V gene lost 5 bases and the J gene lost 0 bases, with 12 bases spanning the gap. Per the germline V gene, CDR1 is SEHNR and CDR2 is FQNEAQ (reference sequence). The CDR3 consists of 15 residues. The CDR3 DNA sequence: TGTGCCAGCAGCGGAGTTAGAGCTAGCACAGATACGCAGTATTTT. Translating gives CASSGVRASTDTQYF.

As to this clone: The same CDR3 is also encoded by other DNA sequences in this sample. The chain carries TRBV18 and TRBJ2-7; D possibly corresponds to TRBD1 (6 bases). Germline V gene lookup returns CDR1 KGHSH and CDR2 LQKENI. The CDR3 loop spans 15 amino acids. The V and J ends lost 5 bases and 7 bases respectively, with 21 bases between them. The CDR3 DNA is TGTGCCAGCTCAACGACAGGTTTGGGAGAATATGAGCAGTACTTC. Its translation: CASSTTGLGEYEQYF.

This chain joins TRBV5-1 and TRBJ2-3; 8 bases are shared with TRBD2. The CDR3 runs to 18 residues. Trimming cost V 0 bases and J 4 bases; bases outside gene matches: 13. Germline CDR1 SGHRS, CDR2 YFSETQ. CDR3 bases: TGCGCCAGCAGCTTGGGTGCTAGCGGGTTCATCTTTTCAGATACGCAGTATTTT. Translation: CASSLGASGFIFSDTQYF.

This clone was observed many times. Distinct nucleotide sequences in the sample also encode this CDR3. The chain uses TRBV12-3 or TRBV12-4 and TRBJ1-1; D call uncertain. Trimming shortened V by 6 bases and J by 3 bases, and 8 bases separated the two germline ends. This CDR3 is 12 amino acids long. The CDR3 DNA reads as TGTGCCAGCAGCGCTCAGTACACTGAAGCTTTCTTT. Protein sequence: CASSAQYTEAFF.